This T cell receptor beta chain came from a study of blood T cells in healthy people across ages. Peripheral blood samples of around 11 milliliters were drawn from each donor. This CDR3 region has 14 residues. Germline V gene sequence: CDR1 MRHNA, CDR2 SNTAGT. V was pared by 5 bases and J by 6 bases, with 15 bases between. This clonotype appeared a few times. Primers used in a second PCR of about 7 to 11 cycles were a sample-barcoded 5' primer and a J-beta primer mix. MiXCR, run by TCRdb on the 5' RACE reads, gives a single entry per CDR3 protein. Counted here are 1.5 million to 1.9 million distinct CDR3 sequences, approximately 42% occurring once; the ten biggest clones make up just over 4%.

The rearrangement links TRBV6-4 to TRBJ2-3; D tentatively reads TRBD1 or TRBD2 (5 bases each). Sequencing was done on a sample of blood. The sequence was obtained from a woman under 30 in good health. CDR3 residues: CASSSDGTADTQYF. The CDR3 DNA sequence: TGTGCCAGCAGTTCCGACGGGACCGCGGATACGCAGTATTTT.